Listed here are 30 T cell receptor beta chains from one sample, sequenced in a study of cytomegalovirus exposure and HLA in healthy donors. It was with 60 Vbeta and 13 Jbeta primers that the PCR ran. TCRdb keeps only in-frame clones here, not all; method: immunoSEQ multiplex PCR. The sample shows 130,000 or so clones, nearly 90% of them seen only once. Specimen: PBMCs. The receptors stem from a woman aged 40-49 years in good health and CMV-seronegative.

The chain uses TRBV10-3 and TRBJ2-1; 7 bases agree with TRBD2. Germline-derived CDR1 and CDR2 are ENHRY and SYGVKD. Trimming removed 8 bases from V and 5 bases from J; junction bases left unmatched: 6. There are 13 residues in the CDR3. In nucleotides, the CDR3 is TGTGCCATCGAGAGGCTAGCGGACAATGAGCAGTTCTTC. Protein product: CAIERLADNEQFF.

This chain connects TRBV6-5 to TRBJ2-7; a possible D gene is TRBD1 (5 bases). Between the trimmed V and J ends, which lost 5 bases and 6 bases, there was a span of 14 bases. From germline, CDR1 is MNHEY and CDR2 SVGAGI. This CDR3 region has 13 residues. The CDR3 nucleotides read TGTGCCAGCAGTGAACTAAGGGGCGGCGAGCAGTACTTC. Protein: CASSELRGGEQYF.

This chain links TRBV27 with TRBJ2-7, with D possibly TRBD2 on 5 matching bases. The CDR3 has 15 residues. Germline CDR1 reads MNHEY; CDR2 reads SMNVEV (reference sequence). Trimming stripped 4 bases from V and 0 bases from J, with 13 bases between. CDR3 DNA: TGTGCCAGCAGTTCTTTGGGGAGTACCTCCTACGAGCAGTACTTC. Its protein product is CASSSLGSTSYEQYF.

CDR3: CASSPRAGSGAGELFF. The DNA of the CDR3 is TGTGCCAGCAGCCCGCGAGCCGGCTCCGGGGCCGGGGAGCTGTTTTTT. The chain couples TRBV11-2 to TRBJ2-2, with D possibly being TRBD2 (5 bases). Germline CDR1 reads SGHAT; CDR2 reads FQNNGV. The CDR3 contains 16 residues. The V and J ends lost 5 bases and 6 bases respectively, with 19 bases between them.

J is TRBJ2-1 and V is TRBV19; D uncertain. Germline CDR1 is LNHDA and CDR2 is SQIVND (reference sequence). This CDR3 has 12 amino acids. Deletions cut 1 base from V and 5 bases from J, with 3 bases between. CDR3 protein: CASSIGNNEQFF. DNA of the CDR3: TGTGCCAGTAGTATAGGTAACAATGAGCAGTTCTTC.

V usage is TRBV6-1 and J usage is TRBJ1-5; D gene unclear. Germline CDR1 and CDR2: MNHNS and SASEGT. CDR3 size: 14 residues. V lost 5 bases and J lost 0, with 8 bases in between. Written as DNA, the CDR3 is TGTGCCAGCAGTCGACATTATAGCAATCAGCCCCAGCATTTT. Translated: CASSRHYSNQPQHF.

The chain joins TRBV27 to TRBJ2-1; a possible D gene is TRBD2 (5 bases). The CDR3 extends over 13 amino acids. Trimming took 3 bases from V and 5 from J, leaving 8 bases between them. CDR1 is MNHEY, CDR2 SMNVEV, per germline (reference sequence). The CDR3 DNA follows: TGTGCCAGCAGTTTTCGGGGTCACAATGAGCAGTTCTTC. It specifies CASSFRGHNEQFF.

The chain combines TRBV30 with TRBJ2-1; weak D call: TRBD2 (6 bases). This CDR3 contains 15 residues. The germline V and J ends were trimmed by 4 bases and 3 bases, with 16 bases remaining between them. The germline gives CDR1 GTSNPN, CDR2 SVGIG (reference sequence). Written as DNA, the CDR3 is TGTGCCTGGACTCGTTGGGAGGTTGGCTACAATGAGCAGTTCTTC. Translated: CAWTRWEVGYNEQFF.

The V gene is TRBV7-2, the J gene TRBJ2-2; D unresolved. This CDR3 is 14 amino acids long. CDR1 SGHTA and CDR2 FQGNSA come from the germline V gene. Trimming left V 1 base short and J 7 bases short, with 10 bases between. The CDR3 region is CASSLVNIGGELFF. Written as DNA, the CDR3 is TGTGCCAGCAGCTTAGTCAATATCGGCGGGGAGCTGTTTTTT. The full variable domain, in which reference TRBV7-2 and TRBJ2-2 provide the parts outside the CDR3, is GAGVSQSPSNKVTEKGKDVELRCDPISGHTALYWYRQSLGQGLEFLIYFQGNSAPDKSGLPSDRFSAERTGGSVSTLTIQRTQQEDSAVYLCASSLVNIGGELFFGEGSRLTVL.

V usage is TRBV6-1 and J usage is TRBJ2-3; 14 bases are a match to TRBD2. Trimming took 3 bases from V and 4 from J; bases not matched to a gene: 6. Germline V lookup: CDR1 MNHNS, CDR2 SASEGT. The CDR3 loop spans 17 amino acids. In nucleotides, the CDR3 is TGTGCCAGCAGTGACTGGACTAGCGGGGGGTGGGCAGATACGCAGTATTTT. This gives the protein CASSDWTSGGWADTQYF.

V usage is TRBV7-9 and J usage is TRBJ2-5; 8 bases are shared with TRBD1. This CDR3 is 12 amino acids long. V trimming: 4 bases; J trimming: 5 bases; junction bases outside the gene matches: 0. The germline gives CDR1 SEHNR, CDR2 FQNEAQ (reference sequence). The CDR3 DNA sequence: TGTGCCAGCAGCTACAGGGGGGAGACCCAGTACTTC. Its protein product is CASSYRGETQYF.

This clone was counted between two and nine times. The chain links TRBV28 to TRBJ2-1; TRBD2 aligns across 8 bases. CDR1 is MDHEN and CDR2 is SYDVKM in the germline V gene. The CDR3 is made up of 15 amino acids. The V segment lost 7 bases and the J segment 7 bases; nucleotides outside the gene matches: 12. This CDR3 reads CASTSWSGTRNEQFF. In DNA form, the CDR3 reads TGTGCCAGCACTTCCTGGAGCGGGACTAGGAATGAGCAGTTCTTC.

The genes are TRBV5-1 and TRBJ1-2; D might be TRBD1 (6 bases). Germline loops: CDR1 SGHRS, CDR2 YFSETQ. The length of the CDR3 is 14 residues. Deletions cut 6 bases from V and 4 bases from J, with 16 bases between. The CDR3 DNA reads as TGCGCCAGCACTATTAACAGGGAATCCTATGGCTACACCTTC. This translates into CASTINRESYGYTF.

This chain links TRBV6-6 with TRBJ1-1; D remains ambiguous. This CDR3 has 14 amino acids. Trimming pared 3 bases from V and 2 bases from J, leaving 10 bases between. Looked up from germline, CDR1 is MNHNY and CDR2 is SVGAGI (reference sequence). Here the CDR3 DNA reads TGTGCCAGCAGTTATTCGTCAGAAAACACTGAAGCTTTCTTT. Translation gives CASSYSSENTEAFF.

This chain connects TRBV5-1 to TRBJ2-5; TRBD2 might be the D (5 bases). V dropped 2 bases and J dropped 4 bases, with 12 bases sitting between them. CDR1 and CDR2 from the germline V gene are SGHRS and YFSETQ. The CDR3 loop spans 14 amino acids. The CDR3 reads CASSFGQRRETQYF. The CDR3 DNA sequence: TGCGCCAGCAGCTTTGGTCAGCGGCGAGAGACCCAGTACTTC.

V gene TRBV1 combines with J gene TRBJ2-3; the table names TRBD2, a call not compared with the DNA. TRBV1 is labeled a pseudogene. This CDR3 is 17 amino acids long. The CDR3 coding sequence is TGCACCAGCAGGCGCAATCCTATAGCGGCTAGCACAGATACGCAGTATTTT. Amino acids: CTSRRNPIAASTDTQYF.

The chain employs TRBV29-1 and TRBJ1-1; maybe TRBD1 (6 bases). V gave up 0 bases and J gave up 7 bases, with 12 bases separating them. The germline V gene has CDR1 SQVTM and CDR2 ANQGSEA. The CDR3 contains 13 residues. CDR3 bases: TGCAGCGTTGAAGAACACCCGGACAGTGAAGCTTTCTTT. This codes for CSVEEHPDSEAFF.

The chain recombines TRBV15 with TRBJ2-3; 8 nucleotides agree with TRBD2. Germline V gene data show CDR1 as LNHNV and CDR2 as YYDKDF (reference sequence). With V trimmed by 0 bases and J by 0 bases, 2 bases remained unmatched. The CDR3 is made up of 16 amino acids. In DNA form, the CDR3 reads TGTGCCACCAGCAGAGATAGCGGGGCTAGCACAGATACGCAGTATTTT. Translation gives CATSRDSGASTDTQYF.

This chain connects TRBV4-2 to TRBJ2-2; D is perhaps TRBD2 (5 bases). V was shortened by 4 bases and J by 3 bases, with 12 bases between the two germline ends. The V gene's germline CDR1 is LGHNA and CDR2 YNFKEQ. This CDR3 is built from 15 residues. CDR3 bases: TGTGCCAGCAGCCTTGGGAGCGGATACACCGGGGAGCTGTTTTTT. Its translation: CASSLGSGYTGELFF.

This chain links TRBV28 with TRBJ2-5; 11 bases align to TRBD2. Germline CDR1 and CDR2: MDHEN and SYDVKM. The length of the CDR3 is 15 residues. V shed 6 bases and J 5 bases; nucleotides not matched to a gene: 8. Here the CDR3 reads CASSSLAGGGETQYF. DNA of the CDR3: TGTGCCAGCAGCTCTCTAGCGGGAGGCGGTGAGACCCAGTACTTC.

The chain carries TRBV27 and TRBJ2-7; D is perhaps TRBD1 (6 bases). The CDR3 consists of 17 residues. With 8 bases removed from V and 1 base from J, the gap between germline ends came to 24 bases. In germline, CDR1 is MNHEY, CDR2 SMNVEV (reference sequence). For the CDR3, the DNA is TGTGCCAGCGGATCATATACAGGGAAACCCTTATCCTACGAGCAGTACTTC. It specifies CASGSYTGKPLSYEQYF.

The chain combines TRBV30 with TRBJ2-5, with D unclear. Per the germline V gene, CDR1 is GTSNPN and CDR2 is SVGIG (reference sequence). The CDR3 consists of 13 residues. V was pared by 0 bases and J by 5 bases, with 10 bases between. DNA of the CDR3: TGTGCCTGGAGTGTTCCGTCCGAGGAGACCCAGTACTTC. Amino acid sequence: CAWSVPSEETQYF. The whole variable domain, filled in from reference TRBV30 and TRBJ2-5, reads SQTIHQWPATLVQPVGSPLSLECTVEGTSNPNLYWYRQAAGRGLQLLFYSVGIGQISSEVPQNLSASRPQDRQFILSSKKLLLSDSGFYLCAWSVPSEETQYFGPGTRLLVL.

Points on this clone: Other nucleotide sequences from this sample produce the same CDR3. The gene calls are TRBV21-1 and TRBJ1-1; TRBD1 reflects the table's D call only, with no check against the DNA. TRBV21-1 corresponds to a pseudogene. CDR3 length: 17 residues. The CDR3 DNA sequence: TGTGCCAGCAGGAGCGTTTGGGACAGGGGAAAGAACACTGAGGCTTTCTTT. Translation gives CASRSVWDRGKNTEAFF.

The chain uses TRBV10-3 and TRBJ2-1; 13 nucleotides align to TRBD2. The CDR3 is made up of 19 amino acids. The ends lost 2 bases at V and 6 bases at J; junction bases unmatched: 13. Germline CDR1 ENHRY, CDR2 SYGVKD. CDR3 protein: CAISEGTSGISSGRNEQFF. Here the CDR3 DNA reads TGTGCCATCAGTGAGGGGACTAGCGGGATATCGTCGGGTCGCAATGAGCAGTTCTTC.

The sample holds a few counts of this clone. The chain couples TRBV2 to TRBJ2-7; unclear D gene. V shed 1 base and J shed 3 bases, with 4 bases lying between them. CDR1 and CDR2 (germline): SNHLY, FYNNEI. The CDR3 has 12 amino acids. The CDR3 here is CASSEGGYEQYF. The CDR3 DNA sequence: TGTGCCAGCAGTGAAGGCGGCTACGAGCAGTACTTC.

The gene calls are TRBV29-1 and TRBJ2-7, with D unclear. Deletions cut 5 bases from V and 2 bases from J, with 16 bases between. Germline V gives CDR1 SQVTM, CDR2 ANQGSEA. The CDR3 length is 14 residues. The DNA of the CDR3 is TGCAGCGTTACTACGCCCCGCGACCCCTACGAGCAGTACTTC. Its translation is CSVTTPRDPYEQYF.

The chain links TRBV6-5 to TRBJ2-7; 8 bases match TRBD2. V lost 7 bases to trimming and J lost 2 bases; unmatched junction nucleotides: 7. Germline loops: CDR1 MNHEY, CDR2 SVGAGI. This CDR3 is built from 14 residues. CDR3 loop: CASTKTSVAYEQYF. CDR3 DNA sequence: TGTGCCAGCACTAAGACTAGCGTTGCCTACGAGCAGTACTTC.

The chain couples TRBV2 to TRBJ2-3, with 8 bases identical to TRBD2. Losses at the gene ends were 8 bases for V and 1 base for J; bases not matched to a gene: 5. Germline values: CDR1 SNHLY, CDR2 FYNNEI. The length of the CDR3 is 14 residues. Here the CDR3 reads CASEREWGTDTQYF. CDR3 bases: TGTGCCAGCGAGCGGGAGTGGGGCACAGATACGCAGTATTTT.

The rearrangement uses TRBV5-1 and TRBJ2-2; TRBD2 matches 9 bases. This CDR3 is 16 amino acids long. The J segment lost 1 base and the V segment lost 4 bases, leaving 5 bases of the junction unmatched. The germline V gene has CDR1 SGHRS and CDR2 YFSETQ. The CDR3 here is CASSLVTSGNTGELFF. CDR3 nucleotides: TGCGCCAGCAGCCTCGTGACTAGCGGGAACACCGGGGAGCTGTTTTTT.

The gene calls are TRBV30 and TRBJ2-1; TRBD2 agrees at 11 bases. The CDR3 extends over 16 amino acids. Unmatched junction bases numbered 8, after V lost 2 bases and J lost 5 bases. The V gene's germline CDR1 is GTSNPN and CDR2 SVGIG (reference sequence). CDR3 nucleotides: TGTGCCTGGAGTTTGGGACTAGCGGAGGGGAACAATGAGCAGTTCTTC. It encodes CAWSLGLAEGNNEQFF.